This TCR beta chain was profiled in a study of cytomegalovirus exposure and HLA in healthy donors. Study-wide points: Through in vitro validation, a few CMV-associated chains were shown to be specific for CMV antigens.

The germline CDR1 and CDR2 sequences are MNHEY and SVGAGI. This CDR3 is 16 amino acids long. The V and J ends lost 0 bases and 5 bases respectively, with 16 bases between them. In this sample, this clone turned up once. Its antigen remains unidentified. Use of 60 Vbeta and 13 Jbeta primers characterized the PCR. The method was immunoSEQ multiplex PCR; TCRdb's version includes in-frame clones alone and lacks a portion of them. Among 90,000 to 120,000 clones listed, around three quarters were seen once. Whereas donors were nominally healthy upon sampling, unrecorded immune exposures were probable. This TCR was recovered from a man under 40 in good health and CMV-seronegative. Input material: PBMCs. This chain links TRBV6-5 with TRBJ1-2, with D unclear. The CDR3 loop is CASSYSPGSSLYGYTF. In nucleotides, the CDR3 is TGTGCCAGCAGTTACTCCCCAGGTTCATCCTTGTATGGCTACACCTTC.